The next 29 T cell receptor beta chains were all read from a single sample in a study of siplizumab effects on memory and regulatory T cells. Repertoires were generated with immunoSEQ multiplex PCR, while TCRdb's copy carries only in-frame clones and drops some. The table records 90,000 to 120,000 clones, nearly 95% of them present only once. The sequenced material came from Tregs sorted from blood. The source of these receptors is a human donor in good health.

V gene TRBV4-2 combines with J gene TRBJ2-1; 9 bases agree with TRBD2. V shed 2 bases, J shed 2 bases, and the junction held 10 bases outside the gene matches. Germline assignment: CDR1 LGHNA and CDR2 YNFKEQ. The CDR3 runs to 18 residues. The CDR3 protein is CASSQSGGSSFPYNEQFF. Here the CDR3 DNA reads TGTGCCAGCAGCCAAAGCGGGGGGTCTAGTTTCCCCTACAATGAGCAGTTCTTC.

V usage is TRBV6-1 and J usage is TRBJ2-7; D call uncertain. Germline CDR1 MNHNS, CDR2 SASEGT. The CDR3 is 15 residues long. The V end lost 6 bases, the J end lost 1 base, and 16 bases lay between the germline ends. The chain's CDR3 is CASSFEMGLSYEQYF. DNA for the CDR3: TGTGCCAGCAGCTTCGAGATGGGCCTTTCCTACGAGCAGTACTTC.

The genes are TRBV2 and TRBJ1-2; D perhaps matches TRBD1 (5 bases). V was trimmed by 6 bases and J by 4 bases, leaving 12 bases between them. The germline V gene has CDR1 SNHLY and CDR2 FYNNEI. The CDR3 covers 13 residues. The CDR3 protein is CASSLRGLYGYTF. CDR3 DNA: TGTGCCAGCAGCCTTAGGGGACTCTATGGCTACACCTTC.

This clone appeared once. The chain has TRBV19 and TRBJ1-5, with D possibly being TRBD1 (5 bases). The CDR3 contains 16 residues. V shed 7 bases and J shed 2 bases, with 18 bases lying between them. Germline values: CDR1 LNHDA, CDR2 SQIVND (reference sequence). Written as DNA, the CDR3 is TGTGCCAGTAATGAATTTCGGGGCGGGCGCAATCAGCCCCAGCATTTT. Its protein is CASNEFRGGRNQPQHF.

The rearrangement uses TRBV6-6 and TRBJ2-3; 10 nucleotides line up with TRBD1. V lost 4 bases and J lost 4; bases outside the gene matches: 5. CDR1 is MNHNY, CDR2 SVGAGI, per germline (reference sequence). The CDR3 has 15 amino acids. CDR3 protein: CASSLGQGRADTQYF. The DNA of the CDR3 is TGTGCCAGCAGTTTGGGACAGGGGAGGGCAGATACGCAGTATTTT.

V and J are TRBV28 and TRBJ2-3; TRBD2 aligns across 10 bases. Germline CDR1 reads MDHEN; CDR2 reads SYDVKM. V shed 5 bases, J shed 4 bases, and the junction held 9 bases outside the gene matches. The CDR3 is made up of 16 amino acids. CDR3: CASSRPLAGRADTQYF. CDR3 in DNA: TGTGCCAGCAGTCGACCACTAGCGGGACGAGCAGATACGCAGTATTTT.

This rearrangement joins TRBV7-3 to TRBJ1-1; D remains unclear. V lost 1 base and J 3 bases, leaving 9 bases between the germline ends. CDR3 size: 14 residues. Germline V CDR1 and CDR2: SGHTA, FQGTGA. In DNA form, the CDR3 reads TGTGCCAGCAGCTTAAGTGCCTCGGACACTGAAGCTTTCTTT. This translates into CASSLSASDTEAFF.

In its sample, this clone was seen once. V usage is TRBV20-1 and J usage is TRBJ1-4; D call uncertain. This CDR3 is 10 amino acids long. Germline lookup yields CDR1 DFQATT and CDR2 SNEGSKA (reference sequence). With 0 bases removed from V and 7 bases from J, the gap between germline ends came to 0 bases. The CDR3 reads CSARDEKLFF. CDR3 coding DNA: TGCAGTGCTAGAGATGAAAAACTGTTTTTT.

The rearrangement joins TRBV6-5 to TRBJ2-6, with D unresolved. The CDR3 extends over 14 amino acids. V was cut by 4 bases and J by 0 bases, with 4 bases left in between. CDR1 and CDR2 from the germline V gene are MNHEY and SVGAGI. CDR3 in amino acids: CASSWSSGANVLTF. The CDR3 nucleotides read TGTGCCAGCAGTTGGAGCTCTGGGGCCAACGTCCTGACTTTC.

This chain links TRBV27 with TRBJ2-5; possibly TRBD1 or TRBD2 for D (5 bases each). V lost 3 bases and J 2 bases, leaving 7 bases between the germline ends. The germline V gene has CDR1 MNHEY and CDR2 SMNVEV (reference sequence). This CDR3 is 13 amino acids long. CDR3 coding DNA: TGTGCCAGCAGTTTCTGGGGGCAAGAGACCCAGTACTTC. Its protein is CASSFWGQETQYF.

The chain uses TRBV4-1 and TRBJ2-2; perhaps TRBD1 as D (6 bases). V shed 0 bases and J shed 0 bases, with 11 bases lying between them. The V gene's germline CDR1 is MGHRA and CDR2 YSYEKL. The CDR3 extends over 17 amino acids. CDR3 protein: CASSQEARGANTGELFF. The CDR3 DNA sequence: TGCGCCAGCAGCCAAGAGGCCAGGGGCGCGAACACCGGGGAGCTGTTTTTT.

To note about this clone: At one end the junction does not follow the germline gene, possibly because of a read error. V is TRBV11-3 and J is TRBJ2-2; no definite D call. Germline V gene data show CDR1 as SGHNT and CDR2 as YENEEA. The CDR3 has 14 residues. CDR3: CASSLYSNAGELFF. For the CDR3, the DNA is TGTGCCAGCAGCTTATACTCGAACGCCGGGGAGCTGTTTTTT.

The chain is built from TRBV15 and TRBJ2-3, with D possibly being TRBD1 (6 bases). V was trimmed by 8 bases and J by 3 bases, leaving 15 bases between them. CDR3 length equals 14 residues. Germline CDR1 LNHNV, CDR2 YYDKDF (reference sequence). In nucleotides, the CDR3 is TGTGCCACCCGGAGAGGGGGAATAACAGATACGCAGTATTTT. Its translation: CATRRGGITDTQYF.

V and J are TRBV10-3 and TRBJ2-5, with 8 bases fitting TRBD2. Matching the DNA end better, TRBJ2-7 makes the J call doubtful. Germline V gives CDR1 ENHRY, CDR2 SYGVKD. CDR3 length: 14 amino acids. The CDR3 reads CAISRAGVTYEQYF. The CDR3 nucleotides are TGTGCCATCAGTCGAGCGGGGGTTACCTACGAGCAGTACTTC.

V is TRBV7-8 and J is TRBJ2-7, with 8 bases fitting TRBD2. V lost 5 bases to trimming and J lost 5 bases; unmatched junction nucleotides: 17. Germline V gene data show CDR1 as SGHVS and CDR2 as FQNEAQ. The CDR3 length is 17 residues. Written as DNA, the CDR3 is TGTGCCAGCAGCCCGAGGGGTGACAGACGGGGGGGCAACGAGCAGTACTTC. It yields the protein CASSPRGDRRGGNEQYF.

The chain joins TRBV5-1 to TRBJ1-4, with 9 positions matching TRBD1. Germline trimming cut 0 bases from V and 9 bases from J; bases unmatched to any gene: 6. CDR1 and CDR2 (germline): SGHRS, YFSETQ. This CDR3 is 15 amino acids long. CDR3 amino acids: CASSLAEGQGKKLFF. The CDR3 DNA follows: TGCGCCAGCAGCTTGGCGGAGGGACAGGGCAAAAAACTGTTTTTT.

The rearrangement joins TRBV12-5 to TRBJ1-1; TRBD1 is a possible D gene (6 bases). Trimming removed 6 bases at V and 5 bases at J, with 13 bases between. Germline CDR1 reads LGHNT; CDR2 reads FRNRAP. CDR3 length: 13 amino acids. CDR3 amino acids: CASGSGEGTEAFF. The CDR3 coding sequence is TGTGCTAGTGGCTCAGGGGAGGGGACTGAAGCTTTCTTT.

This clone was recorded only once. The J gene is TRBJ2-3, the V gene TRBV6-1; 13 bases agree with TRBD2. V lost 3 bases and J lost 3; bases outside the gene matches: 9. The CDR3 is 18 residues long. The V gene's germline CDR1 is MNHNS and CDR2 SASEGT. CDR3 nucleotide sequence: TGTGCCAGCAGTGATTTACCGAGACTAGCGGGAGGTACAGATACGCAGTATTTT. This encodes CASSDLPRLAGGTDTQYF.

CDR3 in DNA: TGTGCCAGCAGTTACACCCCGATCTACGAGCAGTACTTC. Translated, it gives CASSYTPIYEQYF. The rearrangement uses TRBV6-5 and TRBJ2-7; D not resolved. The V end was cut by 2 bases, the J end by 3 bases, with 8 bases between. The CDR3 has 13 amino acids. CDR1 and CDR2 from the germline V gene are MNHEY and SVGAGI.

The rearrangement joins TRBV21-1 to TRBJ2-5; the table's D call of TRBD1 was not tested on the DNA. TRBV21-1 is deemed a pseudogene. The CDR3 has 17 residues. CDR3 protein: CASSKSFKTGTQETQYF. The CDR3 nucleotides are TGTGCCAGCAGCAAATCTTTTAAGACAGGGACCCAAGAGACCCAGTACTTC.

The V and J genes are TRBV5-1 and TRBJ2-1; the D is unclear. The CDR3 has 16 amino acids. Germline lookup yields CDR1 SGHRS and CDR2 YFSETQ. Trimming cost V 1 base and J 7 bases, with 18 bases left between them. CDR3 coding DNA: TGCGCCAGCAGCTTGTTCCGGTCAGGCCCTGGGAATGAGCAGTTCTTC. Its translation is CASSLFRSGPGNEQFF. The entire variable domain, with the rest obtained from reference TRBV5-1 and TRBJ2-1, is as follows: KAGVTQTPRYLIKTRGQQVTLSCSPISGHRSVSWYQQTPGQGLQFLFEYFSETQRNKGNFPGRFSGRQFSNSRSEMNVSTLELGDSALYLCASSLFRSGPGNEQFFGPGTRLTVL.

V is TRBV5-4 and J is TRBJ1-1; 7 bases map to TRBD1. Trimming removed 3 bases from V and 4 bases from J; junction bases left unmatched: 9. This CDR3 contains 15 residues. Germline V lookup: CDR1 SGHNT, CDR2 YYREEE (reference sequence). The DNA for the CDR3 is TGTGCCAGCAGCTGGTCCACAGGGGCGGTCACTGAAGCTTTCTTT. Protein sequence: CASSWSTGAVTEAFF.

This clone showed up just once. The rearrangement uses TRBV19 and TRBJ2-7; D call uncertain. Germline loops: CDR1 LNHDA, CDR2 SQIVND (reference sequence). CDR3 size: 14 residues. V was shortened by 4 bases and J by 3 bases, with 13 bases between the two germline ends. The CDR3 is CASSKTRSSYEQYF. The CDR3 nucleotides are TGTGCCAGTAGTAAAACTCGTAGTAGCTACGAGCAGTACTTC.

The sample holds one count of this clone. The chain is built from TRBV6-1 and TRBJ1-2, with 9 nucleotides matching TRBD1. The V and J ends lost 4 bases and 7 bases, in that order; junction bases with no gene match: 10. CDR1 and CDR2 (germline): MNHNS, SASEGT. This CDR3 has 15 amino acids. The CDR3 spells CASSARDRALFGYTF. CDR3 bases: TGTGCCAGCAGTGCCCGGGACAGGGCTCTATTTGGCTACACCTTC.

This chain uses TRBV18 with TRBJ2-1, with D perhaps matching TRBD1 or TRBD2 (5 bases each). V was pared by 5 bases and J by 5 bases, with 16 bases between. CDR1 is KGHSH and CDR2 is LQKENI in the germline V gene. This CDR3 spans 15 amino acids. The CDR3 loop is CASSSGPAGHNEQFF. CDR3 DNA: TGTGCCAGCTCATCGGGACCAGCAGGCCACAATGAGCAGTTCTTC.

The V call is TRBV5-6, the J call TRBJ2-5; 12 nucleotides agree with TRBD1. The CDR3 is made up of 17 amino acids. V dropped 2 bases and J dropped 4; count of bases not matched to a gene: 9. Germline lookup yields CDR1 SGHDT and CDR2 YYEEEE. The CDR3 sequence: CASSLGWGQGARETQYF. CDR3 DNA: TGTGCCAGCAGCTTAGGTTGGGGACAGGGGGCTCGAGAGACCCAGTACTTC.

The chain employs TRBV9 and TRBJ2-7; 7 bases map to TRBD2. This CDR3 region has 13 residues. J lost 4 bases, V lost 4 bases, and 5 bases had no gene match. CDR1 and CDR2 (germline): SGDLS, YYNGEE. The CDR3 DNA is TGTGCCAGCAGCCCCCGGGGGGTTTACGAGCAGTACTTC. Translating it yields CASSPRGVYEQYF.

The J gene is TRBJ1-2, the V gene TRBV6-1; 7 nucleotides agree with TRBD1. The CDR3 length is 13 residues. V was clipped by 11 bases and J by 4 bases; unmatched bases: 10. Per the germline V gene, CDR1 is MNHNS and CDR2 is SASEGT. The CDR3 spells CAYGGGWSYGYTF. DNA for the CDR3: TGTGCCTACGGAGGGGGCTGGAGCTATGGCTACACCTTC.

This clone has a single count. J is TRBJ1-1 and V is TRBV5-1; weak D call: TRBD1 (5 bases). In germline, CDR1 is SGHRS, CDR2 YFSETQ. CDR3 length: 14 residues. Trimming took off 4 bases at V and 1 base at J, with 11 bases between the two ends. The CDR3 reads CASSIDRRNTEAFF. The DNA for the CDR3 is TGCGCCAGCAGCATCGACAGACGGAACACTGAAGCTTTCTTT.